This T cell receptor beta chain is from a study of blood T cell repertoires in COVID-19. Across the whole study: Sources were T cells, B-cell-depleted T cells, or PBMCs; the material itself was cDNA or gDNA.

Germline V gene lookup returns CDR1 SGHTA and CDR2 FQGNSA. CDR3 length equals 17 residues. V trimming: 5 bases; J trimming: 4 bases; junction bases outside the gene matches: 13. Original processing methods: Cell counts per sample came from amplifying reference gene primers. Data came from immunoSEQ multiplex PCR; TCRdb stores just in-frame clones and leaves some out. D and trimming come from the DNA, and the V and J calls and clone size come from that table. The sample shows about 150,000 clones, roughly four fifths of them seen only once. Sequenced sample: peripheral blood. The rearrangement links TRBV7-2 to TRBJ1-4; 7 nucleotides line up with TRBD1. The source is a human donor with acute or convalescent COVID-19. The donor label of this sample is uncertain. In DNA, the CDR3 is TGTGCCAGCAGCCTAAGGGGGCGCGGGTTTGTTAATGAAAAACTGTTTTTT. The encoded protein is CASSLRGRGFVNEKLFF.